These 23 T cell receptor beta chains came from one sample sequenced in a study of T-cell reconstitution after alpha-beta-depleted transplantation in children. TCRbeta library construction was performed incorporating unique molecular identifiers. TCRdb recomputed calls from the PCR reads with MiXCR, one row per CDR3 protein. The data hold some 500,000 distinct CDR3 sequences, with about a sixth observed a single time. The sample in question was PBMCs from the stem cell graft donor, obtained from the stem cell graft. The receptors were sampled from a human donor who donated a stem cell graft to a child with acute lymphoblastic leukemia.

Comment on this clonotype: The germline gene is not matched at one end of the junction; a read error may be the cause. This chain joins TRBV3-1 and TRBJ2-7; a weak D match, TRBD2 (6 bases). The germline V gene encodes CDR1 LGHDT and CDR2 YNNKEL (reference sequence). The CDR3 totals 17 residues. The CDR3 sequence is CASSQDPGVVGGGPSTF. CDR3 DNA: TGTGCCAGCAGCCAAGATCCGGGGGTGGTAGGTGGAGGGCCATCGACCTTC.

The chain is built from TRBV11-2 and TRBJ1-1; 7 bases are shared with TRBD1. The CDR3 covers 16 residues. Germline V lookup: CDR1 SGHAT, CDR2 FQNNGV. The V and J ends lost 4 bases and 0 bases, in that order; junction bases with no gene match: 8. CDR3 amino acids: CASSSTPGQLNTEAFF. The DNA of the CDR3 is TGTGCCAGCAGCTCAACTCCGGGACAGTTGAACACTGAAGCTTTCTTT.

This clonotype was seen a few times. The chain has TRBV6-5 and TRBJ1-3; no clear D. The CDR3 consists of 14 residues. Germline CDR1 and CDR2: MNHEY and SVGAGI. Trimming removed 1 base at V and 0 bases at J, with 4 bases between. In DNA form, the CDR3 reads TGTGCCAGCAGTTACTTTAGCTCTGGAAACACCATATATTTT. Residues: CASSYFSSGNTIYF.

This rearrangement joins TRBV5-1 to TRBJ2-7, with 9 nucleotides matching TRBD1. The CDR3 covers 14 residues. V was pared by 4 bases and J by 3 bases, with 5 bases of the junction left unmatched. The germline CDR1 and CDR2 sequences are SGHRS and YFSETQ. The CDR3 reads CASSTRTGVYEQYF. The CDR3 nucleotides read TGCGCCAGCAGCACCCGGACAGGGGTCTACGAGCAGTACTTC.

V and J are TRBV3-1 and TRBJ2-3; weak D call: TRBD1 (6 bases). V shed 4 bases and J shed 3 bases, with 17 bases lying between them. Germline V gene data show CDR1 as LGHDT and CDR2 as YNNKEL (reference sequence). The CDR3 has 16 residues. Here the CDR3 reads CASSPIIGGATDTQYF. Here the CDR3 DNA reads TGTGCCAGCAGCCCCATTATTGGGGGCGCAACAGATACGCAGTATTTT.

This clonotype has a handful of counts. The V gene is TRBV21-1, the J gene TRBJ1-5; the table's D gene call, TRBD1, was not cross checked with the DNA. TRBV21-1 is reported as a pseudogene. This CDR3 has 23 amino acids. In DNA, the CDR3 is TGTGCCAGCAGCACCAAAAAAAAGGGGGTCCGGGACAGGGGAATATGTTGCAATCAGCCCCAGCATTTT. Translated, it gives CASSTKKKGVRDRGICCNQPQHF.

This clonotype was observed many times. The chain combines TRBV5-1 with TRBJ2-7; TRBD1 matches 10 bases. The CDR3 has 13 amino acids. V lost 6 bases, J lost 4 bases, and 4 bases stayed unmatched. Germline CDR1 and CDR2: SGHRS and YFSETQ. The CDR3 sequence is CASKRDRGYEQYF. DNA for the CDR3: TGCGCCAGCAAGCGGGACAGGGGTTACGAGCAGTACTTC.

The chain joins TRBV2 to TRBJ2-7; 9 bases align to TRBD2. V shed 6 bases and J 6 bases; nucleotides not matched to a gene: 9. Germline lookup yields CDR1 SNHLY and CDR2 FYNNEI. The CDR3 is 14 amino acids. The CDR3 sequence is CASRAGLAGIEQYF. The CDR3 coding sequence is TGTGCCAGCAGGGCGGGTCTAGCGGGAATCGAGCAGTACTTC.

This chain links TRBV7-9 with TRBJ2-3; 7 bases line up with TRBD1. The V gene's germline CDR1 is SEHNR and CDR2 FQNEAQ (reference sequence). The trim removed 6 bases at V and 3 bases at J, leaving 15 bases unmatched. The CDR3 runs to 17 residues. The CDR3: CASRLIPGQRGTDTQYF. Here the CDR3 DNA reads TGTGCCAGCAGACTGATTCCGGGACAGAGGGGAACAGATACGCAGTATTTT.

In its sample, this clonotype was seen a few times. The V call is TRBV10-2, the J call TRBJ2-1; 7 bases are shared with TRBD2. The V segment lost 7 bases and the J segment 8 bases; nucleotides outside the gene matches: 17. CDR1 is WSHSY, CDR2 SAAADI, per germline. CDR3 length equals 16 residues. CDR3 sequence: CASTTSGREITDEQFF. The CDR3 coding sequence is TGCGCCAGCACCACCTCCGGGCGGGAGATTACGGATGAGCAGTTCTTC.

This clonotype has only a few counts. This sequence joins TRBV20-1 and TRBJ2-7; D is possibly TRBD2 (6 bases). Trimming pared 0 bases from V and 2 bases from J, leaving 11 bases between. The CDR3 has 14 residues. CDR1 is DFQATT and CDR2 is SNEGSKA in the germline V gene (reference sequence). CDR3 loop: CSAREGSGTYEQYF. Here the CDR3 DNA reads TGCAGTGCTAGAGAAGGTAGCGGAACCTACGAGCAGTACTTC.

J is TRBJ2-1 and V is TRBV5-1; 10 positions agree with TRBD2. Trimming cost V 3 bases and J 4 bases; bases outside gene matches: 7. CDR1 is SGHRS, CDR2 YFSETQ, per germline. This CDR3 spans 16 amino acids. In DNA, the CDR3 is TGCGCCAGCAGCTGGTCCGGGACTAGCGCTTACAATGAGCAGTTCTTC. As protein: CASSWSGTSAYNEQFF.

The table lists this clonotype with a few counts. The chain joins TRBV12-3 or TRBV12-4 to TRBJ2-7; 12 bases map to TRBD2. V gave up 6 bases and J gave up 0 bases; unmatched junction bases: 6. This CDR3 comprises 16 residues. The CDR3: CASSLRTSGTSYEQYF. DNA for the CDR3: TGTGCCAGCAGCCTACGGACTAGCGGGACCTCCTACGAGCAGTACTTC.

The chain combines TRBV29-1 with TRBJ2-1; D gene ambiguous. CDR3 length: 12 residues. Trimming cost V 3 bases and J 4 bases, with 7 bases left between them. Germline V gives CDR1 SQVTM, CDR2 ANQGSEA. Written as DNA, the CDR3 is TGCAGCGTTGATCTTCGGTACAATGAGCAGTTCTTC. Translation gives CSVDLRYNEQFF.

The rearrangement joins TRBV5-1 to TRBJ1-1; perhaps TRBD1 as D (6 bases). Trimming took off 5 bases at V and 0 bases at J, with 20 bases between the two ends. The CDR3 length is 17 residues. CDR1 and CDR2 from the germline V gene are SGHRS and YFSETQ. The CDR3 is CASSPITGTLMNTEAFF. The CDR3 DNA is TGCGCCAGCAGTCCGATCACAGGGACTCTCATGAACACTGAAGCTTTCTTT. The full variable domain, with the rest looked up from reference TRBV5-1 and TRBJ1-1, is KAGVTQTPRYLIKTRGQQVTLSCSPISGHRSVSWYQQTPGQGLQFLFEYFSETQRNKGNFPGRFSGRQFSNSRSEMNVSTLELGDSALYLCASSPITGTLMNTEAFFGQGTRLTVV.

V is TRBV9 and J is TRBJ1-1; D not resolved. CDR1 is SGDLS and CDR2 is YYNGEE in the germline V gene. CDR3 length equals 13 residues. V lost 2 bases, J lost 6 bases, and 11 bases lay in between. The CDR3 DNA reads TGTGCCAGCAGCGTCACGACGGAAGCTGAAGCTTTCTTT. This codes for CASSVTTEAEAFF.

In its sample, this clonotype was seen a few times. V is TRBV28 and J is TRBJ2-2; TRBD1 aligns across 9 bases. There are 14 residues in the CDR3. Germline V gene lookup returns CDR1 MDHEN and CDR2 SYDVKM. Unmatched junction bases numbered 2, after V lost 3 bases and J lost 6 bases. CDR3 sequence: CASSFRTGAGELFF. The CDR3 bases are TGTGCCAGCAGTTTTAGGACAGGGGCCGGGGAGCTGTTTTTT.

The rearrangement joins TRBV12-3 or TRBV12-4 to TRBJ2-3; a possible D gene is TRBD2 (5 bases). This CDR3 region has 15 residues. V lost 4 bases and J lost 0, with 11 bases in between. The CDR3 nucleotides read TGTGCCAGCAGTTCGAGGGAAACTAGCACAGATACGCAGTATTTT. The encoded protein is CASSSRETSTDTQYF.

The V and J genes are TRBV6-1 and TRBJ2-3; 14 nucleotides align to TRBD2. The J segment lost 6 bases and the V segment lost 5 bases, leaving 4 bases of the junction unmatched. CDR1 MNHNS and CDR2 SASEGT come from the germline V gene. The CDR3 is made up of 15 amino acids. CDR3 residues: CASSRLAGGVDTQYF. CDR3 sequence (DNA): TGTGCCAGCAGTCGACTAGCGGGAGGGGTGGATACGCAGTATTTT.

This clonotype was seen more than once but under ten times. The gene calls are TRBV5-1 and TRBJ2-3, with D possibly TRBD1 on 6 matching bases. The CDR3 has 17 residues. V lost 5 bases and J 0 bases, leaving 19 bases between the germline ends. Germline CDR1 is SGHRS and CDR2 is YFSETQ. CDR3 loop: CASSSLTGPFSTDTQYF. The DNA of the CDR3 is TGCGCCAGCAGTTCGCTGACAGGCCCTTTTAGCACAGATACGCAGTATTTT.

The rearrangement joins TRBV5-1 to TRBJ2-7; D gene uncertain. Germline CDR1 is SGHRS and CDR2 is YFSETQ. CDR3 length: 15 residues. V lost 0 bases to trimming and J lost 2 bases, with 12 bases between them. CDR3 loop: CASSLAYPGTYEQYF. The CDR3 nucleotides are TGCGCCAGCAGCTTGGCCTACCCCGGCACCTACGAGCAGTACTTC. The whole variable domain, remainder taken from reference TRBV5-1 and TRBJ2-7, is KAGVTQTPRYLIKTRGQQVTLSCSPISGHRSVSWYQQTPGQGLQFLFEYFSETQRNKGNFPGRFSGRQFSNSRSEMNVSTLELGDSALYLCASSLAYPGTYEQYFGPGTRLTVT.

This clonotype was detected a few times. This sequence joins TRBV7-2 and TRBJ1-1; D gene ambiguous. This CDR3 has 13 amino acids. The germline V gene encodes CDR1 SGHTA and CDR2 FQGNSA. V lost 5 bases, J lost 3 bases, and 10 bases lay in between. Here the CDR3 DNA reads TGTGCCAGCAGCACCTACCTAGACACTGAAGCTTTCTTT. Translating gives CASSTYLDTEAFF.

This clonotype has a handful of counts. The V and J genes are TRBV7-3 and TRBJ2-5; D not resolved. The V gene's germline CDR1 is SGHTA and CDR2 FQGTGA. Trimming pared 5 bases from V and 5 bases from J, leaving 15 bases between. The CDR3 has 14 residues. CDR3 bases: TGTGCCAGCAGCGCCTTCGGGTGGGGTGAGACCCAGTACTTC. This gives the protein CASSAFGWGETQYF.